This T cell receptor beta chain was captured by sequencing in a study of graft-versus-host responses after intestinal transplantation. General study results and limits: HvG clone declines early post-transplant were associated with peak circulating GvH levels. Detected in recipient marrow were GvH clones, some of which were first observed in ileum or blood.

The method was immunoSEQ multiplex PCR; TCRdb's version includes in-frame clones alone and lacks a portion of them. The sample contains fewer than 15,000 clones, 65% to 85% of which appear only once. The CDR3 has 13 residues. With 8 bases clipped from V and 5 bases from J, the junction kept 9 bases outside the gene matches. Germline V lookup: CDR1 SGHTS, CDR2 YDEGEE. As concerns this clone: The antigen remains unidentified.

Material: PBMCs, obtained approximately 120 days after transplant. V is TRBV5-8 and J is TRBJ2-5; 7 bases match TRBD1. This sequence originates from a human patient who received an intestinal transplant, so some T cells may come from the graft donor. The CDR3 spells CARGDRADETQYF. CDR3 DNA: TGTGCCAGGGGAGACAGGGCGGACGAGACCCAGTACTTC.